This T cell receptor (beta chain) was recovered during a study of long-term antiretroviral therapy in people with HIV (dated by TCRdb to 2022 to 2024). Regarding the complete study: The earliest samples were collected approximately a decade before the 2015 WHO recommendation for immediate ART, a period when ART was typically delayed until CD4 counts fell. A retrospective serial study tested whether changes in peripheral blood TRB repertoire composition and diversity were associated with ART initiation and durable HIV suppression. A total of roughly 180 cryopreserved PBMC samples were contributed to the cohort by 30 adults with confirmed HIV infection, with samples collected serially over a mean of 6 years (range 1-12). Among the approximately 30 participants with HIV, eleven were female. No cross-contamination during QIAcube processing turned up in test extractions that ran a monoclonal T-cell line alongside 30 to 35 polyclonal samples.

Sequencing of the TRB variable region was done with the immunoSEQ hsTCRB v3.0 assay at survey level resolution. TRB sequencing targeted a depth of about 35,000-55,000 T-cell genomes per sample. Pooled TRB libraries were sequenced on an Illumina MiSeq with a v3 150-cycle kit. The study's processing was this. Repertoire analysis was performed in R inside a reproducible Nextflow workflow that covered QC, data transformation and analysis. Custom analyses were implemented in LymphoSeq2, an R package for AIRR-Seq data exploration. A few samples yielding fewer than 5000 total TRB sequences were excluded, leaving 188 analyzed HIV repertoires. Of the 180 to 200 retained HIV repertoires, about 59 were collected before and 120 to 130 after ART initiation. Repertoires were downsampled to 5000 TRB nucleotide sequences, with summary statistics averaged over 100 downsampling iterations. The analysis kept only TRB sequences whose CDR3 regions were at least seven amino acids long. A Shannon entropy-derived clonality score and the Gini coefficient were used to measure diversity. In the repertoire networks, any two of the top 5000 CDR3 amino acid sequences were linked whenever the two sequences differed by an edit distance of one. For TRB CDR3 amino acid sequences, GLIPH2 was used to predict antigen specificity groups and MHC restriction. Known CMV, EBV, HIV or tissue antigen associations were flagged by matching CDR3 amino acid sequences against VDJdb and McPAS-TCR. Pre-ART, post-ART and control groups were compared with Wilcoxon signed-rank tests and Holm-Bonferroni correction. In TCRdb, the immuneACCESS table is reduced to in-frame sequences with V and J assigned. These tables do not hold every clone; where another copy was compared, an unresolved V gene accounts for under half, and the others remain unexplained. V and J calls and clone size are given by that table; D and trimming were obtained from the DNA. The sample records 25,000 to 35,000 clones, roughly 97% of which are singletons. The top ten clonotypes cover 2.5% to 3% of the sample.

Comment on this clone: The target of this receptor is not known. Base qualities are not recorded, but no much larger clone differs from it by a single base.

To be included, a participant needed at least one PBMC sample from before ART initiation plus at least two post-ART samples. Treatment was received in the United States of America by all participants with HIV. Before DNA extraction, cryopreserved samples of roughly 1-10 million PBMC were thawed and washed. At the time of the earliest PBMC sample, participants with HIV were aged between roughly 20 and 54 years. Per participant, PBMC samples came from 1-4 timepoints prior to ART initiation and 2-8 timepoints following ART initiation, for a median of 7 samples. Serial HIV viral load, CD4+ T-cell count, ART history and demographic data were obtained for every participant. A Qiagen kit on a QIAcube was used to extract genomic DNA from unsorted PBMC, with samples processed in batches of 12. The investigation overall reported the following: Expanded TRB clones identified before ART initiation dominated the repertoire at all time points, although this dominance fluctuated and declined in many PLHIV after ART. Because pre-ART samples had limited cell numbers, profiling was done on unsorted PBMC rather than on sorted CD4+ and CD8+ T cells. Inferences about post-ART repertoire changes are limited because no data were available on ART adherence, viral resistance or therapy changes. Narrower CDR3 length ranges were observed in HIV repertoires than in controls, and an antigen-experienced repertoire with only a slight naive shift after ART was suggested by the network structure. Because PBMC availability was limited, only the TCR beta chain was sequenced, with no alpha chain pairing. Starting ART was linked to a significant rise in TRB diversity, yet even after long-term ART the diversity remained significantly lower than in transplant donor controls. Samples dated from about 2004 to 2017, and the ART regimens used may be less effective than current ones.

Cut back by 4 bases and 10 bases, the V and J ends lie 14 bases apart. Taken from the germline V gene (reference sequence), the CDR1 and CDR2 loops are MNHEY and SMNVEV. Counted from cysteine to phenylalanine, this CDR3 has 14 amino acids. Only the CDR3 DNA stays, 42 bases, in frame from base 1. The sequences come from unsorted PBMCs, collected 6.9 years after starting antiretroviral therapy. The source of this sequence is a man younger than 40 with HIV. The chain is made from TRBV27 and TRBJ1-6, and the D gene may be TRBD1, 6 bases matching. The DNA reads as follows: TGTGCCAGCAGTTCCGGGACAAGAGGCTCACCCCTCCACTTT. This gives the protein CASSSGTRGSPLHF.